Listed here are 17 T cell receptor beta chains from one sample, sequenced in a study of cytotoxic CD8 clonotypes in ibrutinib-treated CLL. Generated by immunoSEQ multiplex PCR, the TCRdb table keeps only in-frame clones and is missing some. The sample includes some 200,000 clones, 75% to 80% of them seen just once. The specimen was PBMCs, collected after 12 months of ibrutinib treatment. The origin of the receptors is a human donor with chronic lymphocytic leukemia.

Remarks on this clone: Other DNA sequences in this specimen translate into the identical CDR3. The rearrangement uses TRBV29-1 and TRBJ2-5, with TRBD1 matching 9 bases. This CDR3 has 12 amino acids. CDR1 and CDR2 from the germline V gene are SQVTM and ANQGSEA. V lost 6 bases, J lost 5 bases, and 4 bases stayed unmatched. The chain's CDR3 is CSVDRGRETQYF. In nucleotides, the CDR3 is TGCAGCGTCGACAGGGGGAGGGAGACCCAGTACTTC.

DNA for the CDR3: TGTGCCAGCAGTTTTAATCTCCAAACAGGGTGGGCGAACACCGGGGAGCTGTTTTTT. Its translation: CASSFNLQTGWANTGELFF. The rearrangement links TRBV7-2 to TRBJ2-2; possible D gene TRBD1, 6 bases. Trimming cost V 6 bases and J 0 bases, with 23 bases left between them. The CDR3 sequence is 19 residues long. Per the germline V gene, CDR1 is SGHTA and CDR2 is FQGNSA. Filled out from reference TRBV7-2 and TRBJ2-2, the complete variable domain reads GAGVSQSPSNKVTEKGKDVELRCDPISGHTALYWYRQSLGQGLEFLIYFQGNSAPDKSGLPSDRFSAERTGGSVSTLTIQRTQQEDSAVYLCASSFNLQTGWANTGELFFGEGSRLTVL.

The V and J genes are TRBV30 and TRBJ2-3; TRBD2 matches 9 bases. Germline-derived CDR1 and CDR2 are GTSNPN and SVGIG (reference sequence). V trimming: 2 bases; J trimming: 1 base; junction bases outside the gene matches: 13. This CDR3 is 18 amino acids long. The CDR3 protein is CAWSFSAGGPPRTDTQYF. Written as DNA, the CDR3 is TGTGCCTGGAGTTTTTCGGCGGGGGGGCCTCCACGCACAGATACGCAGTATTTT.

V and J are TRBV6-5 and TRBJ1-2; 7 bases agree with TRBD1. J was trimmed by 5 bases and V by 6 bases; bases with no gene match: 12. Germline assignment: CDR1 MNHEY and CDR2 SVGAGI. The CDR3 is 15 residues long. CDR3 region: CASSRGRNSFYGYTF. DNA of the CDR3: TGTGCCAGCAGCAGGGGGAGGAACTCGTTTTATGGCTACACCTTC.

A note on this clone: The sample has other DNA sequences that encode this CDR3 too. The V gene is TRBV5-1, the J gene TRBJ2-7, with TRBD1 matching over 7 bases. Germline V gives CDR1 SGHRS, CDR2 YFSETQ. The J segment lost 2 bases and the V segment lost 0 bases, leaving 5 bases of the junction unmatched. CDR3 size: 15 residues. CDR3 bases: TGCGCCAGCAGCTTGGGTGGGACAGTCACCTACGAGCAGTACTTC. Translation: CASSLGGTVTYEQYF.

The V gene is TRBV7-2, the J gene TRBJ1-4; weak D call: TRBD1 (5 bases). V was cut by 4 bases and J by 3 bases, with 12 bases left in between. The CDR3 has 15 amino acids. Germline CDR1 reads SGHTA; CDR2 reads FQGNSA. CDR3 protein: CASSSSGLANEKLFF. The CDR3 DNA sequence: TGTGCCAGCAGCTCTTCAGGGCTGGCTAATGAAAAACTGTTTTTT.

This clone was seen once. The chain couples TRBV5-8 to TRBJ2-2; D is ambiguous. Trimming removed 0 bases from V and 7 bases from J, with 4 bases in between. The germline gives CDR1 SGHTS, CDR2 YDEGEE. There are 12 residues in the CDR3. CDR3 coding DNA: TGTGCCAGCAGCTTGGCTTTCGGGGAGCTGTTTTTT. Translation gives CASSLAFGELFF.

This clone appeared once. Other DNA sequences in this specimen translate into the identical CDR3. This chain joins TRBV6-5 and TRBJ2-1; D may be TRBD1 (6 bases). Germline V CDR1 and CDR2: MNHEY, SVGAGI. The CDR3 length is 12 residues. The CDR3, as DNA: TGTGCTACCACGACAGGTTACAATGAGCAGTTCTTC. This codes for CATTTGYNEQFF.

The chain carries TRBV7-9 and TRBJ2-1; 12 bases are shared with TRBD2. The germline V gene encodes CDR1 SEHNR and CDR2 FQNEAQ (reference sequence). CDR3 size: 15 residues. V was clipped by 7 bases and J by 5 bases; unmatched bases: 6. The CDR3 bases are TGTGCCAGCACGACTAGCGGGAGTACAGACAATGAGCAGTTCTTC. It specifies CASTTSGSTDNEQFF.

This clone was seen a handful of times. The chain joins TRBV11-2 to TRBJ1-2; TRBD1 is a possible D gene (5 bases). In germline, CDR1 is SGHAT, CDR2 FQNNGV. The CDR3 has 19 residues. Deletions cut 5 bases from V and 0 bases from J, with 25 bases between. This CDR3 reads CASSNPMMGPQGANYGYTF. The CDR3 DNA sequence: TGTGCCAGCAGCAACCCCATGATGGGACCCCAAGGGGCTAACTATGGCTACACCTTC.

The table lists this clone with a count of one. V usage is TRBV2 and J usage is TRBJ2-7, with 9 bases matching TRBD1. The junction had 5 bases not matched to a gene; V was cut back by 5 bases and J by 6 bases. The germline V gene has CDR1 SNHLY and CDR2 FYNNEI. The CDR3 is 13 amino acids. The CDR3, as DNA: TGTGCCAGCAGTACCGGGACAGGGTTCGAGCAGTACTTC. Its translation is CASSTGTGFEQYF.

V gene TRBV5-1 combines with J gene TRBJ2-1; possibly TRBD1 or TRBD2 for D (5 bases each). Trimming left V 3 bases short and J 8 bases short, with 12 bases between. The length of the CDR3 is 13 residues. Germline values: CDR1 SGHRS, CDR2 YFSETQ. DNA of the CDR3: TGCGCCAGCAGCTCCGGGGCCGGGGATGAGCAGTTCTTC. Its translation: CASSSGAGDEQFF. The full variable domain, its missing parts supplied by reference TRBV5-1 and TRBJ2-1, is KAGVTQTPRYLIKTRGQQVTLSCSPISGHRSVSWYQQTPGQGLQFLFEYFSETQRNKGNFPGRFSGRQFSNSRSEMNVSTLELGDSALYLCASSSGAGDEQFFGPGTRLTVL.

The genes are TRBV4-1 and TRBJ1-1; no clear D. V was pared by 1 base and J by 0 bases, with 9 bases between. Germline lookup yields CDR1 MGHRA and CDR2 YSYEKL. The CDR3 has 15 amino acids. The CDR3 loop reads CASSQGFQMNTEAFF. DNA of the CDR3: TGCGCCAGCAGCCAAGGATTTCAGATGAACACTGAAGCTTTCTTT.

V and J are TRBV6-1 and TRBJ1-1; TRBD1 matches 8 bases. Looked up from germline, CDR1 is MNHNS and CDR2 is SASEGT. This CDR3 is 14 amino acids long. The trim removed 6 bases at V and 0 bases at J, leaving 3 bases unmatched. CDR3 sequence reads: CASRDRAMNTEAFF. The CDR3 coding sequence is TGTGCCAGCAGGGACAGGGCGATGAACACTGAAGCTTTCTTT.

The CDR3 DNA follows: TGTGCCAGCAGTCGAGACAGGGGGGTGCTGCAGCCCCAGCATTTT. Protein product: CASSRDRGVLQPQHF. The genes are TRBV27 and TRBJ1-5, with 9 positions matching TRBD1. Germline lookup yields CDR1 MNHEY and CDR2 SMNVEV (reference sequence). Trimming at V came to 5 bases and at J to 7 bases, leaving 9 bases not matched to a gene. This CDR3 has 15 amino acids.

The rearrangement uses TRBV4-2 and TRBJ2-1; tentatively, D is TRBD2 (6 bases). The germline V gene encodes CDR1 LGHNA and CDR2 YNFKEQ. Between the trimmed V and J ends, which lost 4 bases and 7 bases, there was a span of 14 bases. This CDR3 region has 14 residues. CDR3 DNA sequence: TGTGCCAGCAGCCCAAACCCGGAGGGGAATGAGCAGTTCTTC. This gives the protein CASSPNPEGNEQFF.

CDR3 protein: CASSLVSMDYEQYF. For the CDR3, the DNA is TGTGCCAGCAGCTTAGTTTCAATGGACTACGAGCAGTACTTC. The V gene is TRBV7-9, the J gene TRBJ2-7; no reliable D call. This CDR3 contains 14 residues. Trimming cost V 1 base and J 3 bases, with 10 bases left between them. Germline CDR1 is SEHNR and CDR2 is FQNEAQ (reference sequence).